The 18 T cell receptor beta chains listed next were all sequenced from one sample in a study of monozygotic twins with inflammatory bowel disease. TCRdb re-called the 5' RACE reads and catalogs CDR3 proteins one per entry, DNA excluded. This repertoire includes approximately 330,000 distinct CDR3 sequences. The sequenced sample was blood. The receptors originated from a human donor with ulcerative colitis or Crohn's disease, or a healthy co-twin of an affected twin (not recorded which).

V usage is TRBV5-6 and J usage is TRBJ1-1; TCRdb reports TRBD1, a call that lacks DNA to check it against. Germline V gene lookup returns CDR1 SGHDT and CDR2 YYEEEE. This CDR3 region has 14 residues. The CDR3 is CASSSRRRFTEAFF.

The chain employs TRBV20-1 and TRBJ1-5. There are 12 residues in the CDR3. CDR1 is DFQATT, CDR2 SNEGSKA, per germline (reference sequence). CDR3 sequence reads: CSARAANQPQHF.

J is TRBJ2-7 and V is TRBV5-1; the D call of TRBD2 rests on TCRdb alone, since no DNA is present to check it. From germline, CDR1 is SGHRS and CDR2 YFSETQ. This CDR3 spans 20 amino acids. The CDR3 region is CASSPRTSTLPNPLSDEQYF.

The rearrangement joins TRBV14 to TRBJ2-1; TCRdb's D gene call, TRBD2, goes unchecked for lack of DNA. CDR3 length equals 16 residues. CDR1 is SGHDN, CDR2 FVKESK, per germline. The CDR3 loop reads CASSPALAGQNNEQFF.

This chain links TRBV4-1 with TRBJ1-6; the TCRdb call, TRBD1, lacks DNA for checking. Germline lookup yields CDR1 MGHRA and CDR2 YSYEKL. This CDR3 has 16 amino acids. CDR3 region: CASSQGGGIYNSPLHF.

The chain combines TRBV4-1 with TRBJ2-1. Germline V CDR1 and CDR2: MGHRA, YSYEKL. The CDR3 has 17 residues. CDR3 loop: CASSQDKSAGAYNEQFF.

The chain has TRBV6-1 and TRBJ2-3; checking the TCRdb D call of TRBD2 is not possible without DNA. The CDR3 loop spans 16 amino acids. Germline V gene lookup returns CDR1 MNHNS and CDR2 SASEGT. CDR3 residues: CASSGLSGRSTDTQYF.

The chain combines TRBV5-1 with TRBJ2-6; the TRBD1 assignment by TCRdb is unverifiable without DNA. Per the germline V gene, CDR1 is SGHRS and CDR2 is YFSETQ. The CDR3 length is 17 residues. CDR3 in amino acids: CASSLPFAGSGANVLTF.

J is TRBJ2-5 and V is TRBV20-1; TCRdb's D call of TRBD1 is untestable without DNA. CDR1 is DFQATT, CDR2 SNEGSKA, per germline (reference sequence). This CDR3 has 14 residues. The CDR3 reads CSVKSGTLYETQYF.

CDR3 region: CASSRGRDSTYEQYF. The chain has TRBV4-3 and TRBJ2-7; lacking DNA, the TRBD1 call made by TCRdb goes unchecked. This CDR3 contains 15 residues. Germline assignment: CDR1 LGHNA and CDR2 YSLEER.

The CDR3 sequence is CSARERGAPQETQYF. This chain uses TRBV20-1 with TRBJ2-5; there is no DNA to check the TCRdb D call of TRBD1. Germline values: CDR1 DFQATT, CDR2 SNEGSKA (reference sequence). There are 15 residues in the CDR3.

The chain carries TRBV4-1 and TRBJ2-1; TCRdb gives TRBD1 as the D gene, but with no DNA this cannot be confirmed. The CDR3 length is 15 residues. The germline V gene encodes CDR1 MGHRA and CDR2 YSYEKL. The CDR3 sequence: CASSQTGGTHNEQFF.

V is TRBV20-1 and J is TRBJ2-5; the D gene TCRdb calls, TRBD1, cannot be checked with no DNA. Looked up from germline, CDR1 is DFQATT and CDR2 is SNEGSKA (reference sequence). CDR3 length equals 15 residues. CDR3 region: CSADPDRGLRETQYF.

V gene TRBV7-9 combines with J gene TRBJ1-1; TCRdb lists TRBD1, though no DNA is available to test this call. The CDR3 contains 14 residues. CDR1 and CDR2 from the germline V gene are SEHNR and FQNEAQ (reference sequence). This CDR3 reads CASSLESRATEAFF.

The rearrangement joins TRBV5-4 to TRBJ1-3. CDR1 and CDR2 (germline): SGHNT, YYREEE (reference sequence). The CDR3 runs to 15 residues. This CDR3 is CASSPAGPSGNTIYF.

The V gene is TRBV7-6, the J gene TRBJ2-7; TCRdb's D call of TRBD2 is untestable without DNA. Germline values: CDR1 SGHVS, CDR2 FNYEAQ. The CDR3 length is 14 residues. CDR3: CASSSDWKSYEQYF. Supplemented by reference TRBV7-6 and TRBJ2-7, the full variable domain reads GAGVSQSPRYKVTKRGQDVALRCDPISGHVSLYWYRQALGQGPEFLTYFNYEAQQDKSGLPNDRFSAERPEGSISTLTIQRTEQRDSAMYRCASSSDWKSYEQYFGPGTRLTVT.

The gene calls are TRBV2 and TRBJ1-1; TCRdb indicates TRBD1, and absent DNA this call remains unverified. This CDR3 contains 15 residues. The germline gives CDR1 SNHLY, CDR2 FYNNEI. The chain's CDR3 is CASSPRQGQNTEAFF.

The chain uses TRBV12-5 and TRBJ1-5; lacking DNA, the TRBD1 call made by TCRdb goes unchecked. This CDR3 spans 15 amino acids. CDR1 is LGHNT, CDR2 FRNRAP, per germline. This CDR3 reads CASVPDRGGNQPQHF.